This T cell receptor (beta chain) was captured by sequencing in a study of naive and memory T cell subsets (dated by TCRdb to between 2016 and 2019). Some background on the complete study: An open-source, UMI-based TCR alpha and beta sequencing pipeline was applied to sorted naive and memory peripheral blood T cell subsets. IgG serology results and the functional CMV T cell responses were in complete agreement. RNA was DNase-treated and reverse transcribed with TCR constant-region primers, mostly using SuperScript III. General conclusions and limits of the study: TCR abundance followed a power law with an exponent that was different for naive and memory subsets but consistent across the three individuals. A clonotype was defined as a single alpha or beta chain sequence rather than as a paired alpha/beta receptor. The repertoire findings for the naive and memory subsets could not be validated, as no ground truth was available. A few larger clonotypes were present in naive repertoires, especially CD8 naive repertoires, and these clonotypes were possibly memory cells re-expressing CD45RA. In both CD4 and CD8 cells, going from naive through CM, EM and EMRA, the Gini index went up while Shannon and inverse Simpson diversity went down. RNA-based TCR counts may be affected by expression changes linked to T cell activation and differentiation. After error correction, only a single occurrence was seen for over 95% of naive TCR sequences, so much steeper abundance distributions were produced than in memory subsets.

Separate amplification of TCR alpha and beta chain libraries was performed from the second PCR step onward. The CMV status of each donor was determined by measuring IFNgamma production from CD4+ T cells after fresh PBMCs had been stimulated overnight with CMV viral lysate. Miltenyi beads were used first to positively select CD4 T cells, and CD8 T cells were then positively selected from the CD4-negative fraction. Cells were stained for CD3, CD4, CD8, CD45RA, CD27 and a live/dead dye and were sorted on a BD Aria II into four subsets based on CD45RA and CD27. Blood was obtained from a few healthy volunteers, and the blood from each volunteer was fractionated into CD4 and CD8 T cells and subsequently into four differentiation subsets. Roughly 0.12 L of peripheral blood was taken from each donor, and PBMC were separated by density-gradient centrifugation on Ficoll-Paque PLUS. After sorting, cells were lysed in RLT buffer, RNA was extracted using a Qiagen RNeasy kit, and the extracted RNA was stored at -80 degrees C.

Library prep was done by UMI-ligation and nested PCR. An equimolar mix of two oligonucleotides covering both TRBC1 and TRBC2 was used as the beta constant-region primer. The ligated cDNA went through four rounds of PCR with nested alpha and beta constant-region primers together with the SP2 primer. A single-stranded oligonucleotide bearing the SP2 primer plus a 12-nucleotide UMI was ligated onto the 3' end of the cDNA by T4 RNA ligase 1. Incubation of the ligation reaction lasted about 19-24 hours at 16 degrees C. PCR2 was typically run as a SYBR Green qPCR and stopped at a predetermined threshold to prevent over-amplification. Apart from the first purification, every purification step used Agencourt AMPure XP magnetic beads. Library amounts were measured by Qubit and library quality was assessed on a TapeStation, where the main peak was expected at around 650 bp. Pooled libraries were sequenced on an Illumina MiSeq with v2 2x251 paired-end kits, typically giving roughly 0.9-2.1 million reads per sample. Libraries were pooled at around 3.8 nM per sample, and roughly 5-8% PhiX was added to improve cluster recognition. As for how the authors treated the data: V and J genes were assigned to Demultiplexor-processed FASTQ reads by Decombinator through tag matching, with a single base-pair mismatch being allowed. By using UMIs, Collapsinator corrected both sequencing errors and the frequency errors caused by PCR heterogeneity. TCRs were translated and CDR3s were extracted from the conserved cysteine to the FGXG phenylalanine by CDR3Translator, with non-productive sequences being flagged. Gini, Shannon entropy and inverse Simpson indices were calculated on repertoires subsampled to equal numbers of UMI-defined TCRs. Within the linear range, a power law was fitted to clonotype abundance distributions using maximum likelihood. When run on a single naive CD8 sample, MIGEC and the pipeline yielded similar UMI counts, similar unique TCR numbers and similar clonal distributions. In one analysis, naive TCRs that were also found in any memory subset of the same donor were excluded from the naive repertoire. A set of approximately 6,800 CMV-associated CDR3 sequences, compiled from VDJdb and a published dataset, was used to search the repertoires. TCRdb handled the public reads itself, with Q25 trimming in fastp and clone calling in MiXCR, and kept productive beta chains. Each entry is one CDR3 protein sequence, shown with its most common DNA and genes. It is TCRdb's table, rather than the study itself, that gives the V and J calls and clone size. For this sample the table gives about 150,000 distinct CDR3 sequences, of which approximately 24% were detected only once. Around 0.11% of the sample is in the top ten clones.

From a lookup of the germline V gene (reference sequence), CDR1 and CDR2 are SEHNR and FQNEAQ. Trimming accounts for 4 bases at V and 7 bases at J, while the number of junction bases matched to no gene is 4. The CDR3, from cysteine to phenylalanine, totals 14 residues. Only CDR3 DNA remains: 42 bases, in frame from the first base. The table lists this clonotype with a few counts. What this receptor recognizes is not known. The record has no base qualities; no much larger clone is one base away. The sequenced material came from naive CD4+ T cells from blood. Taken with the paper, the label for cell subset or site translates to: naive T cells, CD45RA high CD27+. This sequence uses TRBV7-9 and TRBJ1-5; TRBD1 agrees with 10 junctional bases. This TCR was recovered from a human donor in good health. The DNA reads TGTGCCAGCAGCTCGGACAGGGGGATCCAGCCCCAGCATTTT. Its protein product is CASSSDRGIQPQHF. Beyond the CDR3, the reference TRBV7-9 and TRBJ1-5 genes provide the residues; the full variable domain reads: DTGVSQNPRHKITKRGQNVTFRCDPISEHNRLYWYRQTLGQGPEFLTYFQNEAQLEKSRLLSDRFSAERPKGSFSTLEIQRTEQGDSAMYLCASSSDRGIQPQHFGDGTRLSIL.